A single sample gave rise to the 16 T cell receptor beta chains below, sequenced in a study of T cell responses to AZD1222 COVID-19 vaccine. Sequencing was performed with immunoSEQ multiplex PCR; in TCRdb, only in-frame clones are kept and a portion is missing. The sample lists 250,000 to 300,000 clones; 85% to 95% were seen once. Sequences were derived from peripheral blood, sampled 28 days after the second AZD1222 dose. These receptors came from an adult who received the AZD1222 COVID-19 vaccine.

This clone was observed a single time. This chain uses TRBV29-1 with TRBJ2-7; 8 bases match TRBD1. With 3 bases clipped from V and 1 base from J, the junction kept 8 bases outside the gene matches. The CDR3 length is 15 residues. Germline V lookup: CDR1 SQVTM, CDR2 ANQGSEA. The CDR3 bases are TGCAGCGTTGAGGGGGGAACAGGGGGTTCCTACGAGCAGTACTTC. Translating it yields CSVEGGTGGSYEQYF.

The chain carries TRBV2 and TRBJ1-5; D not certain. This CDR3 is built from 14 residues. V lost 7 bases to trimming and J lost 2 bases, with 12 bases between them. Germline CDR1 is SNHLY and CDR2 is FYNNEI. Here the CDR3 reads CASTQWQGNQPQHF. The CDR3 bases are TGTGCCAGCACCCAGTGGCAAGGCAATCAGCCCCAGCATTTT.

The V call is TRBV28, the J call TRBJ1-6, with D unclear. This CDR3 region has 13 residues. Trimming left V 8 bases short and J 9 bases short, with 14 bases between. Germline V gene sequence: CDR1 MDHEN, CDR2 SYDVKM. The CDR3 here is CASLSSPGSPLHF. The CDR3 DNA reads TGTGCCAGCTTATCCTCCCCCGGTTCACCCCTCCACTTT.

This chain's CDR3 is CASSLDGVAEPNTEAFF. The CDR3 DNA reads as TGCGCCAGCAGCTTGGACGGGGTGGCAGAGCCTAACACTGAAGCTTTCTTT. The rearrangement links TRBV5-1 to TRBJ1-1; no reliable D call. The CDR3 length is 17 residues. In germline, CDR1 is SGHRS, CDR2 YFSETQ. The V end lost 0 bases, the J end lost 2 bases, and 17 bases lay between the germline ends.

To note about this clone: An end of the junction does not agree with germline; a read error may underlie this. The identical CDR3 is also encoded by other nucleotide sequences in the sample. The chain links TRBV10-3 to TRBJ2-5, with TRBD2 identical over 7 bases. The CDR3 runs to 14 residues. Germline V CDR1 and CDR2: ENHRY, SYGVKD. The CDR3 DNA reads TGTGCCATCAGCGAGTCGGGGAGGGAGGAGACCCAGTACTTC. Translated: CAISESGREETQYF.

This chain links TRBV11-3 with TRBJ2-1; the D is unclear. V was trimmed by 1 base and J by 4 bases, leaving 8 bases between them. Germline CDR1 is SGHNT and CDR2 is YENEEA. The CDR3 consists of 14 residues. CDR3 DNA: TGTGCCAGCAGCTTAGGTGGGGTTTACAATGAGCAGTTCTTC. Translated, it gives CASSLGGVYNEQFF.

Written as DNA, the CDR3 is TGTGCCAGCAGCTCCACAACTAATGAAAAACTGTTTTTT. This sequence encodes CASSSTTNEKLFF. V gene TRBV6-6 combines with J gene TRBJ1-4; D uncertain. V was trimmed by 6 bases and J by 0 bases, leaving 5 bases between them. The CDR3 has 13 amino acids. The germline gives CDR1 MNHNY, CDR2 SVGAGI (reference sequence).

The J gene is TRBJ2-6, the V gene TRBV30, with a weak D call TRBD2 (5 bases). Trimming shortened V by 4 bases and J by 4 bases, and 14 bases separated the two germline ends. Germline loops: CDR1 GTSNPN, CDR2 SVGIG (reference sequence). The CDR3 runs to 15 residues. The CDR3 nucleotides are TGTGCCTGGACCCTTCCGGGGAACGGGGCCAACGTCCTGACTTTC. Translated, it gives CAWTLPGNGANVLTF.

This rearrangement joins TRBV5-1 to TRBJ1-2; possible D gene TRBD1, 5 bases. Per the germline V gene, CDR1 is SGHRS and CDR2 is YFSETQ. V lost 6 bases and J 6 bases, leaving 12 bases between the germline ends. The CDR3 extends over 12 amino acids. DNA for the CDR3: TGCGCCAGCAAAGGGACCGTAGATGGCTACACCTTC. It specifies CASKGTVDGYTF.

This clone was observed once. The V call is TRBV4-2, the J call TRBJ1-2, with unresolved D. V dropped 1 base and J dropped 6 bases, with 18 bases sitting between them. Per germline, CDR1 LGHNA and CDR2 YNFKEQ. The CDR3 runs to 16 residues. CDR3 residues: CASSQGQGRVNDGYTF. The CDR3 DNA reads as TGTGCCAGCAGCCAAGGACAAGGCAGAGTAAACGATGGCTACACCTTC.

CDR3 coding DNA: TGCAGCGTTGGGCCTAACAACAATGAGCAGTTCTTC. Amino acid sequence: CSVGPNNNEQFF. The V and J genes are TRBV29-1 and TRBJ2-1, with no clear D. Trimming removed 4 bases from V and 5 bases from J, with 9 bases in between. Per germline, CDR1 SQVTM and CDR2 ANQGSEA. This CDR3 has 12 amino acids.

The V call is TRBV7-2, the J call TRBJ1-3; weak D call: TRBD1 (6 bases). The germline V gene has CDR1 SGHTA and CDR2 FQGNSA. V was trimmed by 1 base and J by 2 bases, leaving 9 bases between them. CDR3 size: 15 residues. CDR3 amino acids: CASSLVRGAGNTIYF. The CDR3 DNA is TGTGCCAGCAGCTTAGTCAGGGGAGCTGGAAACACCATATATTTT.

This chain uses TRBV27 with TRBJ2-2; D unclear. The germline V gene has CDR1 MNHEY and CDR2 SMNVEV (reference sequence). Trimming cost V 5 bases and J 6 bases, with 13 bases left between them. This CDR3 spans 14 amino acids. Here the CDR3 reads CASSASPGSGELFF. The CDR3 DNA is TGTGCCAGCAGTGCCTCCCCGGGCTCCGGGGAGCTGTTTTTT.

The chain links TRBV9 to TRBJ1-3; D uncertain. Trimming pared 4 bases from V and 0 bases from J, leaving 5 bases between. Germline V gives CDR1 SGDLS, CDR2 YYNGEE. This CDR3 contains 13 residues. CDR3 sequence: CASSTRSGNTIYF. The CDR3 nucleotides read TGTGCCAGCAGCACTCGCTCTGGAAACACCATATATTTT. Supplemented by reference TRBV9 and TRBJ1-3, the full variable domain reads DSGVTQTPKHLITATGQRVTLRCSPRSGDLSVYWYQQSLDQGLQFLIQYYNGEERAKGNILERFSAQQFPDLHSELNLSSLELGDSALYFCASSTRSGNTIYFGEGSWLTVV.

The sample holds one count of this clone. V is TRBV6-5 and J is TRBJ2-2; 10 bases agree with TRBD2. Germline V gene lookup returns CDR1 MNHEY and CDR2 SVGAGI. V lost 8 bases to trimming and J lost 4 bases; unmatched junction nucleotides: 7. The CDR3 is made up of 15 amino acids. CDR3 nucleotide sequence: TGTGCCAGCCGGGGAAGCGGGAGGGCCACCGGGGAGCTGTTTTTT. It is translated as CASRGSGRATGELFF.

The chain links TRBV5-1 to TRBJ1-4; maybe TRBD1 (6 bases). The CDR3 contains 15 residues. Deletions cut 4 bases from V and 8 bases from J, with 18 bases between. Germline V gene lookup returns CDR1 SGHRS and CDR2 YFSETQ. The CDR3 sequence is CASSQTGTTEEKLFF. The CDR3 DNA is TGCGCCAGCAGCCAAACTGGGACAACGGAGGAAAAACTGTTTTTT.